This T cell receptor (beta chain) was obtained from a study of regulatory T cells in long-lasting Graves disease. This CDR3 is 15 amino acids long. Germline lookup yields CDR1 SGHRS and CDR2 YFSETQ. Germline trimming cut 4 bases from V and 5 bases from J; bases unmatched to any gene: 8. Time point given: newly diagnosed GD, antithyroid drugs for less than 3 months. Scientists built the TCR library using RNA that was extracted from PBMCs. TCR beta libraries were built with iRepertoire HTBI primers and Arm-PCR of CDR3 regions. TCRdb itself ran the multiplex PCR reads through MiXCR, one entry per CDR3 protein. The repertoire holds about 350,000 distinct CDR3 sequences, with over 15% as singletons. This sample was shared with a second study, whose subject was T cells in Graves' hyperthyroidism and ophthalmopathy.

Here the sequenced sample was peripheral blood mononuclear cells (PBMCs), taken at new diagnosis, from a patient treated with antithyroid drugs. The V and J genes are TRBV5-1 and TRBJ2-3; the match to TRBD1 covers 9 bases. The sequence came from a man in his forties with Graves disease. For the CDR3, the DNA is TGCGCCAGCAGCCCGGGACAGGGAACTCGAGATACGCAGTATTTT. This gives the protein CASSPGQGTRDTQYF.